What follows describes a single T cell receptor (beta chain). Authors' processing steps: Reference gene primers were amplified, and this amplification served to estimate nucleated cell counts. Generated by immunoSEQ multiplex PCR, the TCRdb table keeps only in-frame clones and is missing some. That table supplies the V and J calls and clone size; D and trimming were determined from the DNA. The sample holds tens of thousands of clones, about nine tenths seen once. These data come from a study of blood T cell repertoires in COVID-19. Study-wide background: Samples of COVID-19 (acute and convalescent) were obtained from the United States, Italy and Spain. T cells, B-cell-depleted T cells, or PBMCs provided the cDNA or gDNA that served as material.

The V segment lost 3 bases and the J segment 4 bases; nucleotides outside the gene matches: 14. Per the germline V gene, CDR1 is SGDLS and CDR2 is YYNGEE. The CDR3 spans 18 residues. The rearrangement uses TRBV9 and TRBJ2-3, with 10 nucleotides matching TRBD2. This TCR was sampled from a human donor in a cohort sampled during active COVID-19. Input material: peripheral blood. CDR3 sequence reads: CASSATGSQREGPDTQYF. The CDR3 DNA reads as TGTGCCAGCAGCGCAACCGGATCCCAGCGGGAGGGTCCAGATACGCAGTATTTT.